This T cell receptor (beta chain) was identified during a study of blood T cell repertoires in COVID-19 (dated by TCRdb to 2020 to 2022). Context from the whole study: The collaborator samples originated in the United States, Italy and Spain and spanned the acute and convalescent phases of COVID-19. Deeply sampled blood TCRbeta repertoires from subjects exposed to, actively infected with, or recovered from COVID-19 were included in the dataset. Where HLA class I and class II types were available, the types were taken from metadata supplied by the sample provider, not from assay-based typing. Sample metadata almost always included a de-identified subject ID, COVID-19 status, age in years and sex. The material from the prospective study consisted of cDNA or gDNA derived from T cells, B-cell-depleted T cells, or PBMCs. Samples came from the ongoing ImmuneRACE study (first 160 participants) plus 1,254 subjects from 6 global collaborators. The repertoires were released in a freely available public database intended as a resource for research on the immune response to SARS-CoV-2. What the study reported, not specific to this receptor: The amount of clinical and demographic metadata varied by source and participant and was provided uncurated.

Participants in the prospective study were aged about 18 to 90 years, lived in under 30 United States geographic areas, and enrolled through a virtual design. In the prospective study, cohorts were assigned on the basis of participant-reported clinical history obtained from a screening survey and a study questionnaire. Recovered participants in ImmuneRACE Cohort 3 were defined by two consecutive negative NP/OP PCR tests, clearance by a healthcare professional, or resolution of symptoms. In the prospective study, whole blood, serum and a nasopharyngeal or oropharyngeal swab were collected from each participant by mobile phlebotomists. Prospective study participants could optionally give additional blood draws and questionnaires over an approximately two-month period. Before DNA extraction, blood samples from the prospective study were shipped at room temperature or frozen. As to this clone: The antigen it recognizes is unknown. No base qualities exist here, and no much larger clone lies one base off it.

The immunoSEQ Assay, a bias-controlled multiplex PCR, was used to amplify TCRbeta CDR3 regions from genomic DNA. As for the authors' bioinformatics: The number of nucleated cells in each sample was estimated by amplification of reference gene primers within the assay. To quantify the absolute abundance of each unique TCRbeta CDR3 rearrangement, sequence reads were collapsed and filtered. For each sample, productive Simpson clonality was calculated by taking the square root of Simpson's diversity index across productive rearrangements. Here the immuneACCESS table is served through TCRdb, limited to in-frame sequences with V and J called. Missing clones are a known gap in these copies; in checked studies unresolved V genes cover under half, and the rest lacks a known reason. V and J calls plus clone size are reproduced from that table; the DNA served to infer D and trimming. The sample table contains hundreds of thousands of clones; only one count was recorded for roughly 90% of them. 2% to 3% of the sample comes from the top ten.

From its cysteine to its phenylalanine, the CDR3 spans 13 amino acids. Just the 39-base CDR3 DNA is kept, in frame starting at base 1. CDR1 is given as SGHKS and CDR2 as YYEKEE, both from the germline V gene (reference sequence). Clipping removes 4 bases from V and 8 bases from J, with 5 as the unmatched junction base count. The sequencing input was PBMCs or T cells enriched from blood (not recorded which). The sequence is built from TRBV5-5 and TRBJ2-4; TRBD1 agrees with 8 junctional bases. The TCR originated in a man aged 55 to 70 who had recovered from COVID-19. The CDR3 here reads CASSQDRGDIQYF. The nucleotide sequence is given as TGTGCCAGCAGCCAAGACAGGGGAGACATTCAGTACTTC.